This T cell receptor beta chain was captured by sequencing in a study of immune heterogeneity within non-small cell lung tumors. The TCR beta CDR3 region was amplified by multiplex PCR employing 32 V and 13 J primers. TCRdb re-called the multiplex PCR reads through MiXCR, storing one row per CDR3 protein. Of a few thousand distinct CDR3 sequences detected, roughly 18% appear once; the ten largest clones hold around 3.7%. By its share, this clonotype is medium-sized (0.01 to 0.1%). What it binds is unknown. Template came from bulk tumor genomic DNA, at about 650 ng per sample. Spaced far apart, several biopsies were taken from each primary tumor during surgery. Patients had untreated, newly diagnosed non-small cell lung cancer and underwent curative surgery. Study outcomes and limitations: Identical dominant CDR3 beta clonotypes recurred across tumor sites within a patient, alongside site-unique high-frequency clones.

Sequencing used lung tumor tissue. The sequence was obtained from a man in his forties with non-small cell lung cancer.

The CDR3 is CASSLGLGSPLHF. CDR3 nucleotide sequence: TGTGCCAGCAGCTTAGGGTTAGGATCACCCCTCCACTTT. The V call is TRBV7-9, the J call TRBJ1-6; the D is unclear. Trimming took 1 base from V and 10 from J, leaving 8 bases between them. Germline-derived CDR1 and CDR2 are SEHNR and FQNEAQ (reference sequence). This CDR3 has 13 amino acids. The variable domain in full, completed from reference TRBV7-9 and TRBJ1-6, reads DTGVSQNPRHKITKRGQNVTFRCDPISEHNRLYWYRQTLGQGPEFLTYFQNEAQLEKSRLLSDRFSAERPKGSFSTLEIQRTEQGDSAMYLCASSLGLGSPLHFGNGTRLTVT.